This T cell receptor beta chain was obtained from a study of blood T cells in healthy people across ages. Trimming left V 1 base short and J 3 bases short, with 12 bases between. The germline CDR1 and CDR2 sequences are LNHDA and SQIVND (reference sequence). The CDR3 runs 15 residues. Through a sample-barcoded 5' primer and a J-beta primer mix, a second PCR was run for roughly 7 to 12 cycles. TCRdb redid the calling of the 5' RACE reads with MiXCR, one entry per CDR3 protein. The sample lists 700,000 to 850,000 distinct CDR3 sequences, around 36% occurring once. This clonotype was detected once. The sequence was collected from a man between 18 and 35 years old in good health. V is TRBV19 and J is TRBJ1-2; D is uncertain. The source material was blood. For the CDR3, the DNA is TGTGCCAGTAGTATAGGGATAGGACTCGACTATGGCTACACCTTC. Its protein is CASSIGIGLDYGYTF.